This is a list of T cell receptor beta chains from one sample in a study of shared clonotypes between healthy human individuals. Profiling relied on immunoSEQ multiplex PCR, and the TCRdb table lists in-frame clones only, not all of them. The table records about 1 million clones, about 75% of them present only once. Input material: memory CD4+ T cells sorted from blood. These receptors were collected from a man aged 18-30 years in good health. Both conserved end residues are trimmed from each CDR3. Fields, in order: V gene, CDR3 length, CDR3 protein.

TRBV9,12,ASSPQPANTEAF
TRBV28,12,ASTGIRSTDTQY
TRBV18,14,ASSPAGAAGANVLT
TRBV5-1,13,ASSLVAGDRNEQF
TRBV12-5,14,ASGSVLAANTGELF
TRBV19,14,ASSPGTSGSTDEQF
TRBV7-2,13,ASSLHGSSNQPQH
TRBV7-8,12,ASSPPGLIYEQY
TRBV7-8,16,ASSLDGWGRASLQPQY
TRBV2,11,ASRTGGNYGYT
TRBV5-4,11,ASSLRVNTEAF
TRBV9,15,ASSILERGEITDTQY
TRBV7-7,12,ASSAGHLAKTQY
TRBV19,12,ATRGGLTNEKLF
TRBV5-4,10,ASSQDYNEQF
TRBV5-6,12,ASSLWSGGDEQY
TRBV7-8,13,ASSLVARGNYGYT
TRBV4-3,14,ASSQNRDRGNNEQF